This T cell receptor (beta chain) appears in the sequencing data of a study of T-cell reconstitution after alpha-beta-depleted transplantation in children (dated by TCRdb to about 2016). For the study in its entirety: The study quantitatively tracked T-cell immune reconstitution after TCRalphabeta/CD19-depleted allogeneic hematopoietic cell transplantation in children using TCR repertoire profiling.

This specimen's treatment or condition label, per the study, means: allogeneic hematopoietic cell transplantation with graft depleted of TCRalphabeta T cells and CD19 B cells. Transplant recipients were children who received TCRalphabeta/CD19-depleted allogeneic hematopoietic cell grafts. Receptors were amplified or captured by PCR. Instrument on record: Illumina HiSeq 2500. TCR library preparation used molecular barcoding, with unique molecular identifiers applied to normalize quantification of the TCRbeta repertoire. TCRdb's own reprocessing of the public reads used fastp at Q25 and MiXCR and kept productive beta chains. Rows are unified per CDR3 protein, each entry keeping the most common DNA and genes. Present in this sample are 200,000 to 250,000 distinct CDR3 sequences, 25% of which were seen just once. Roughly 2.6% of the sample is held by the ten biggest clonotypes. This clonotype has a count of ten or more. Its antigen remains undetermined. Base-call qualities are not available, and no considerably larger clone is one nucleotide away.

Cut back by 0 bases and 5 bases, the V and J ends lie 12 bases apart. For CDR1 and CDR2, the germline V gene lists SGHRS and YFSETQ. Reading from cysteine to phenylalanine, the CDR3 counts 16 amino acids. The CDR3 DNA has 48 bases and is translated from base 1. The paper's findings and limits, for the study overall: The apparently early recovery of alphabetaT-cell counts about two months after transplant reportedly depended on only several hundred rapidly expanded clones that came from non-depleted graft cells. In some patients, the high TCRbeta diversity seen at day 60 was put down to recipient T cells and intrathymic progenitors that had survived conditioning. The frequencies of hyperexpanded clones fell over the following months, and after one year, T-cell counts and TCRbeta diversity were mostly attributed to newly produced T cells.

This clonotype was sampled from a girl under 10 years old with Fanconi anemia, due to receive a stem cell transplant. The sequence is built from TRBV5-1 and TRBJ1-6; there is no confident call for the D gene. The source was PBMCs, collected before TCRalphabeta/CD19-depleted stem cell transplant. CDR3 region: CASSLALRLDNSPLHF. The DNA reads TGCGCCAGCAGCTTGGCCTTGCGACTGGATAATTCACCCCTCCACTTT.